This TCR beta chain stems from a study of T-cell memory formation after mild COVID-19. The CDR3 covers 15 residues. Germline V CDR1 and CDR2: GTSNPN, SVGIG (reference sequence). V gave up 1 base and J gave up 7 bases; unmatched junction bases: 13. TCRalpha and TCRbeta libraries used 5'RACE with constant-segment primers and UMIs. TCRdb re-called the 5' RACE reads through MiXCR, storing one row per CDR3 protein. Among almost 45,000 distinct CDR3 sequences listed, approximately 7% were seen once. Comment on this clonotype: The antigen is undetermined.

General study results and limits: Still unconfirmed is whether the second-wave clones peaking on day 37 recognized SARS-CoV-2. A balance of CD4 and CD8 characterized clones contracting day 15 to 85, whereas later expanders leaned CD4+. Mostly located in CM and EM were contracting CD4+ clones, with contracting CD8+ clones located in EMRA.

The specimen was PBMCs or a T cell subset sorted from them (not recorded which). This clonotype originated in an adult who had mild COVID-19 (a few samples of this study predate the infection). Cell type and time point are not known. The rearrangement uses TRBV30 and TRBJ2-7; 7 nucleotides match TRBD2. The CDR3, as DNA: TGTGCCTGGAGTGACCGCGGGTTCCTCGGGAGGGAGCAGTACTTC. Translation gives CAWSDRGFLGREQYF.